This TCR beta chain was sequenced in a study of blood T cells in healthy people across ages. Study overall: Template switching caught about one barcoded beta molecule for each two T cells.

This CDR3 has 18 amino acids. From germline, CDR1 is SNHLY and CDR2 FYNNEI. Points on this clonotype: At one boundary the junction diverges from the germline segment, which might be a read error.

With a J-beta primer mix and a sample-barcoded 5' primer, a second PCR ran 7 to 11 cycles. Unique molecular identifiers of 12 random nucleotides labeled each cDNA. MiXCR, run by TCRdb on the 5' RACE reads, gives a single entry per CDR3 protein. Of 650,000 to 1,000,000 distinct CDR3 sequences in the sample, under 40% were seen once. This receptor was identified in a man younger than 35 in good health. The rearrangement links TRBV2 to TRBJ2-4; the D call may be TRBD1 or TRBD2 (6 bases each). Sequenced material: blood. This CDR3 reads CASGEALRGRLAKNIQYF. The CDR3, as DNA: TGTGCCAGCGGTGAAGCGCTTCGGGGGCGCCTAGCCAAAAACATTCAGTACTTC.